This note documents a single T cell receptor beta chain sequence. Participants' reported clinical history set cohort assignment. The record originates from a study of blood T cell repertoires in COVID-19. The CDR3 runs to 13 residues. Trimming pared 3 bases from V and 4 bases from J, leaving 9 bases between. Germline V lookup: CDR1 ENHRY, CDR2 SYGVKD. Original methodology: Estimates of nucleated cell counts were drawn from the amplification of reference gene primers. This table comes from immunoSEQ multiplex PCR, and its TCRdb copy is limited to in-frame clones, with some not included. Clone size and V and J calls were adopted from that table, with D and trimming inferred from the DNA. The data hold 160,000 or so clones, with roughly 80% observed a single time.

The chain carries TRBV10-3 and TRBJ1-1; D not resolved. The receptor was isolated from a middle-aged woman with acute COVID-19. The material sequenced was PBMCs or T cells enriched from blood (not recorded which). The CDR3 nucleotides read TGTGCCATCAGTGATTGGGGAGGCACTGAAGCTTTCTTT. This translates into CAISDWGGTEAFF.